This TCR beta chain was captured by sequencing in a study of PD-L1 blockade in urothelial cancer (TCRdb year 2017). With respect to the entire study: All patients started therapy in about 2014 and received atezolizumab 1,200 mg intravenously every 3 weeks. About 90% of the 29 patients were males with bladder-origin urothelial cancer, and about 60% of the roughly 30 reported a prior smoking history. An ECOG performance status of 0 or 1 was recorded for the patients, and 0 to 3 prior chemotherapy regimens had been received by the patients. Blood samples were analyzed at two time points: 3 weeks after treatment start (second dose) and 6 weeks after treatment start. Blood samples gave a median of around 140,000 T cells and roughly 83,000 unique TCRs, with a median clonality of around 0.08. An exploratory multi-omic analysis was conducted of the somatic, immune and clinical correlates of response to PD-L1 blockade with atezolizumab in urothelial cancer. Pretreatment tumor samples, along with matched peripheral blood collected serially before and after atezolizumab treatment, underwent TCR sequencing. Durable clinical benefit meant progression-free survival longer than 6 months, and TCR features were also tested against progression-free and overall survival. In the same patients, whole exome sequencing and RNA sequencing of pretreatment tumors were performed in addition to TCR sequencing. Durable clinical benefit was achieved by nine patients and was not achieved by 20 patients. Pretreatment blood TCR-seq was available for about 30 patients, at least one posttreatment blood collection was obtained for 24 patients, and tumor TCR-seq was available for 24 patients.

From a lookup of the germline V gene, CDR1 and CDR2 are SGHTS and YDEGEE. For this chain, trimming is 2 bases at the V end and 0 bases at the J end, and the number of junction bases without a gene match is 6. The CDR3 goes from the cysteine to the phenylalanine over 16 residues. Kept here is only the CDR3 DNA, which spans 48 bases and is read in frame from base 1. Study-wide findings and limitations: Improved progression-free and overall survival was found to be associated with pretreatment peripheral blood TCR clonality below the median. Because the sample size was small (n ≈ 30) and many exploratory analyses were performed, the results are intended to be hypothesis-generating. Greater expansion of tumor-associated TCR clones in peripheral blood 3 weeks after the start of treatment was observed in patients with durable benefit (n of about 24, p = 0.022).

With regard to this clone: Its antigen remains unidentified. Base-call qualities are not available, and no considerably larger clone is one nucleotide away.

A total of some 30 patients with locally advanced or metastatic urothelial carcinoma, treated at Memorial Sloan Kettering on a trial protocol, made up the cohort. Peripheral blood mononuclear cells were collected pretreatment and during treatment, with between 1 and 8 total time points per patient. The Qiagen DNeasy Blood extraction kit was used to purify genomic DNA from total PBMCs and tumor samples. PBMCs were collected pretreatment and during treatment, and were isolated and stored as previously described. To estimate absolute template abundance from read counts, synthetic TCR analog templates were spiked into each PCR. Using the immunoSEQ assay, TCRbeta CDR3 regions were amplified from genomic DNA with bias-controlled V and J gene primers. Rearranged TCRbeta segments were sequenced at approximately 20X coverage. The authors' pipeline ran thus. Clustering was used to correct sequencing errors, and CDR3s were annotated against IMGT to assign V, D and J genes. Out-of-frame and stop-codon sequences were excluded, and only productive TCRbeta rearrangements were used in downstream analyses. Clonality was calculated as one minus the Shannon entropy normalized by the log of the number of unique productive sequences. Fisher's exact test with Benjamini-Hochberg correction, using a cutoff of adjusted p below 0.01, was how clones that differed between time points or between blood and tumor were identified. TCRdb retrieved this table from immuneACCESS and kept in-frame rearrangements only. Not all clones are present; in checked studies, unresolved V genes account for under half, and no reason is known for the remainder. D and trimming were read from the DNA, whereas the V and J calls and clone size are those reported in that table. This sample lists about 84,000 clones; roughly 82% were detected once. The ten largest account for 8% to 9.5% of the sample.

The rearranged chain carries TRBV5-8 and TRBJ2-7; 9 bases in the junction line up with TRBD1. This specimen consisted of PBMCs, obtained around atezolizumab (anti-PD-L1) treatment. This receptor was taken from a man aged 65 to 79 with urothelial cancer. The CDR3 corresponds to CASSFSGQGISYEQYF. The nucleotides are TGTGCCAGCAGCTTTTCGGGACAGGGAATCTCCTACGAGCAGTACTTC.